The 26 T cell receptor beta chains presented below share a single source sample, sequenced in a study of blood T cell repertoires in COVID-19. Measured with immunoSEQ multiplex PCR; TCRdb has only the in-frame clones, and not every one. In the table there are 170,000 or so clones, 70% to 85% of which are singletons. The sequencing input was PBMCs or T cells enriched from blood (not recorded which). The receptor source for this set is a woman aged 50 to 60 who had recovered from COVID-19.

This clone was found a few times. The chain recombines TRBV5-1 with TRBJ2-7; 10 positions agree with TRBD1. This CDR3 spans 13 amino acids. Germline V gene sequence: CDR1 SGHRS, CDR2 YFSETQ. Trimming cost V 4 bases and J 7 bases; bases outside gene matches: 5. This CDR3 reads CASSRQGAQEQYF. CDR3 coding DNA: TGCGCCAGCAGCCGACAGGGGGCGCAAGAGCAGTACTTC.

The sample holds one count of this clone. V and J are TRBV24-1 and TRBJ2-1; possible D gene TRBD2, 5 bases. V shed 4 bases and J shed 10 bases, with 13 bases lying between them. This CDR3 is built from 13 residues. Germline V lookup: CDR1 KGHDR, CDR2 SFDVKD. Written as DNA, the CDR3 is TGTGCCACCAGTGAGAGGGTCCAGGCCGAGCAGTTCTTC. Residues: CATSERVQAEQFF.

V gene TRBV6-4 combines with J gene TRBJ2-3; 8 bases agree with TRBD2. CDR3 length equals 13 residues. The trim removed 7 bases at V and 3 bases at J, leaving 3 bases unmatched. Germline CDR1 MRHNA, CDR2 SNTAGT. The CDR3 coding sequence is TGTGCCAGCAAGGCGGGAGGTACAGATACGCAGTATTTT. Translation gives CASKAGGTDTQYF.

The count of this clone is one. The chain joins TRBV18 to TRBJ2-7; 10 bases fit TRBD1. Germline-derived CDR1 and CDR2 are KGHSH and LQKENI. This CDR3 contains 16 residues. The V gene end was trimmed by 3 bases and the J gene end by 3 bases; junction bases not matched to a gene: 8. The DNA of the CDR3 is TGTGCCAGCTCACCTCCCGGGACAGGGGCCTACTACGAGCAGTACTTC. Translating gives CASSPPGTGAYYEQYF.

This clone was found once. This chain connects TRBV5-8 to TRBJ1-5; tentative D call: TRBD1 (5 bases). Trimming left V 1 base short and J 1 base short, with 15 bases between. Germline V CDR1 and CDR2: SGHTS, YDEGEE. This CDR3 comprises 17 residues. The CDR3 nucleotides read TGTGCCAGCAGCTTGTTTGAAGGGGCGACGAGCAATCAGCCCCAGCATTTT. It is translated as CASSLFEGATSNQPQHF. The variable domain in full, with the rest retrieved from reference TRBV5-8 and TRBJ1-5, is EAGVTQSPTHLIKTRGQQATLRCSPISGHTSVYWYQQALGLGLQFLLWYDEGEERNRGNFPPRFSGRQFPNYSSELNVNALELEDSALYLCASSLFEGATSNQPQHFGDGTRLSIL.

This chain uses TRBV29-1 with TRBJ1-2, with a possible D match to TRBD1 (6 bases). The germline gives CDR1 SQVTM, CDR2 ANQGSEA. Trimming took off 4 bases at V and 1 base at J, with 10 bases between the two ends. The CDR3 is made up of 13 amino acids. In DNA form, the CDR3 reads TGCAGCGTTGCCCTGGACAGTAACTATGGCTACACCTTC. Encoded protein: CSVALDSNYGYTF.

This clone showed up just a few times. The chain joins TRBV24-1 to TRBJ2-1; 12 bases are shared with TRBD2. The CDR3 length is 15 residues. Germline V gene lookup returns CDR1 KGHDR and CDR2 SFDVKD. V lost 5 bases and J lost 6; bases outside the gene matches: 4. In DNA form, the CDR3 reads TGTGCCACCAGTGGTCCGACTAGCGGGGGCAATGAGCAGTTCTTC. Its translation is CATSGPTSGGNEQFF.

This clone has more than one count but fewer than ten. CDR3 amino acids: CASSLGLWAANEQFF. CDR3 in DNA: TGCGCCAGCAGCTTGGGGTTGTGGGCCGCGAATGAGCAGTTCTTC. This chain links TRBV5-1 with TRBJ2-1, with no clear D. Germline loops: CDR1 SGHRS, CDR2 YFSETQ. V was shortened by 0 bases and J by 7 bases, with 14 bases between the two germline ends. This CDR3 has 15 amino acids.

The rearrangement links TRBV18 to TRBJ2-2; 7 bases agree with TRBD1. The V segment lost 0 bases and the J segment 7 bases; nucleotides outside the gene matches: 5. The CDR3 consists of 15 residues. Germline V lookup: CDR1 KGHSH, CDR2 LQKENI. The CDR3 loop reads CASSPPWQGDGELFF. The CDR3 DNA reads TGTGCCAGCTCACCACCGTGGCAGGGGGACGGGGAGCTGTTTTTT.

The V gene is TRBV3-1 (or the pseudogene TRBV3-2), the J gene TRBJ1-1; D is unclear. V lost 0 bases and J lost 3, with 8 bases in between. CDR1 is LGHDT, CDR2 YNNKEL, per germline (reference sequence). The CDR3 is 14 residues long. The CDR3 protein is CASSQDLSDTEAFF. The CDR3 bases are TGTGCCAGCAGCCAAGATTTGTCAGACACTGAAGCTTTCTTT.

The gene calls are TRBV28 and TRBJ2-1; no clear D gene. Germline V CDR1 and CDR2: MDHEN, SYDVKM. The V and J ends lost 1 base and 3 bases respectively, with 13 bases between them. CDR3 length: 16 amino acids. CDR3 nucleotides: TGTGCCAGCAGTTTATTCTCTAGTTCCCACTACAATGAGCAGTTCTTC. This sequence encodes CASSLFSSSHYNEQFF.

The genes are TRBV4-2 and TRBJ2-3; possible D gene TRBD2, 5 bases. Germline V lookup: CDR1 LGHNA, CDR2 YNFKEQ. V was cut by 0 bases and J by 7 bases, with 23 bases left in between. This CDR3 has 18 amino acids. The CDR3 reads CASSQDLPGTTIVHTQYF. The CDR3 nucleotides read TGTGCCAGCAGCCAAGATCTTCCGGGAACCACAATTGTACATACGCAGTATTTT.

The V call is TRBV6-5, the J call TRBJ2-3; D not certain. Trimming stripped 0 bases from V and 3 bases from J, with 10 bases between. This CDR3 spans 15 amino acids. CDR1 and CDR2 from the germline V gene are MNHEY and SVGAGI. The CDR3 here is CASSYSVGQTDTQYF. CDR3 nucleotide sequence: TGTGCCAGCAGTTACTCTGTTGGCCAGACAGATACGCAGTATTTT.

In DNA, the CDR3 is TGTGCCAGCAGTGAATTCCAGGGGAACACTGAAGCTTTCTTT. Its translation is CASSEFQGNTEAFF. This sequence joins TRBV27 and TRBJ1-1, with D possibly being TRBD1 (5 bases). The ends were cut back, 5 bases at V and 1 base at J, with 11 bases in the middle. Germline values: CDR1 MNHEY, CDR2 SMNVEV (reference sequence). This CDR3 region has 14 residues.

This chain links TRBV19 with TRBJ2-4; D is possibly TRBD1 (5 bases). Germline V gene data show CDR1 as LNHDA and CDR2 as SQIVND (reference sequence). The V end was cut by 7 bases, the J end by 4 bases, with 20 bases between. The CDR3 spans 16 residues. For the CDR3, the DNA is TGTGCCAGTAACGAAATTAAAGGGGCCCGTAAAAACATTCAGTACTTC. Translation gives CASNEIKGARKNIQYF.

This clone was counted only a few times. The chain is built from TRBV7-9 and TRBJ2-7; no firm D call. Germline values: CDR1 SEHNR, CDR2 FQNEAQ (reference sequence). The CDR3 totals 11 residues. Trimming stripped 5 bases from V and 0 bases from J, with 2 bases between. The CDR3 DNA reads TGTGCCAGCAGCCACTCCTACGAGCAGTACTTC. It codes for CASSHSYEQYF. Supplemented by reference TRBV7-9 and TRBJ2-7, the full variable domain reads DTGVSQNPRHKITKRGQNVTFRCDPISEHNRLYWYRQTLGQGPEFLTYFQNEAQLEKSRLLSDRFSAERPKGSFSTLEIQRTEQGDSAMYLCASSHSYEQYFGPGTRLTVT.

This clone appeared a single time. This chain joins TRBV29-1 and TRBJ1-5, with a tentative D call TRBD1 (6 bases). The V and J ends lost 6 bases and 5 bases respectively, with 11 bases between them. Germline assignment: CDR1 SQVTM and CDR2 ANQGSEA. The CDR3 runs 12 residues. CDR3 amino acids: CSVGARDQPQHF. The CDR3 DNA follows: TGCAGCGTGGGGGCTCGTGATCAGCCCCAGCATTTT.

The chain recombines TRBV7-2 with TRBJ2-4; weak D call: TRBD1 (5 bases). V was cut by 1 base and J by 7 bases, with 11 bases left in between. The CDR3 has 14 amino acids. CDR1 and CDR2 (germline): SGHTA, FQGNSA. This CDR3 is CASSLEQGTNIQYF. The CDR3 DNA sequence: TGTGCCAGCAGCTTAGAGCAGGGCACCAACATTCAGTACTTC.

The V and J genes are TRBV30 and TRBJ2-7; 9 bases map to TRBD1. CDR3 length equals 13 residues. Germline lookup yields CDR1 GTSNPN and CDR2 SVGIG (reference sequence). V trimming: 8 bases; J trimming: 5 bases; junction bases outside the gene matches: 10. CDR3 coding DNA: TGTGCCAACAACGGGGACAGGGACGACGAGCAGTACTTC. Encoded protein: CANNGDRDDEQYF.

CDR3 in amino acids: CASTRDSSGANVLTF. The CDR3 nucleotides read TGCGCCAGCACACGGGACAGCTCTGGGGCCAACGTCCTGACTTTC. The chain employs TRBV5-1 and TRBJ2-6; 7 nucleotides agree with TRBD1. After removal of 6 bases from V and 0 bases from J, the junction contained 3 bases not matched to a gene. Germline-derived CDR1 and CDR2 are SGHRS and YFSETQ. The CDR3 is made up of 15 amino acids. Full variable domain (rest looked up from reference TRBV5-1 and TRBJ2-6): KAGVTQTPRYLIKTRGQQVTLSCSPISGHRSVSWYQQTPGQGLQFLFEYFSETQRNKGNFPGRFSGRQFSNSRSEMNVSTLELGDSALYLCASTRDSSGANVLTFGAGSRLTVL.

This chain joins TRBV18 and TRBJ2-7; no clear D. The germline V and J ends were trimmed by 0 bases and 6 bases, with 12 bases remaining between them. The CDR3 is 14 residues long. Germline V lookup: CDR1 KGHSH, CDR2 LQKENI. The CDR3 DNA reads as TGTGCCAGCTCACCACCGAGCGTGGAGAGCGAGCAGTACTTC. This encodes CASSPPSVESEQYF.

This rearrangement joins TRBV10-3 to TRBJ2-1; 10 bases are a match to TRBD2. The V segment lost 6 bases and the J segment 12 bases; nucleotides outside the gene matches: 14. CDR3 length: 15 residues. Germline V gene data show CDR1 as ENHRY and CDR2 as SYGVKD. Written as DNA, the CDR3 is TGTGCCATCAGCCTACTAGCGGGGTCCCCAGCTCGGCAGTTCTTC. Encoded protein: CAISLLAGSPARQFF.

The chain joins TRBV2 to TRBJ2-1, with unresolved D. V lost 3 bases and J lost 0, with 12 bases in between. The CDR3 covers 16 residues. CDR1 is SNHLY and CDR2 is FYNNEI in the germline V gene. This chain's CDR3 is CASSDGRLSSYNEQFF. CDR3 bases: TGTGCCAGCAGTGATGGCAGGTTAAGCTCCTACAATGAGCAGTTCTTC.

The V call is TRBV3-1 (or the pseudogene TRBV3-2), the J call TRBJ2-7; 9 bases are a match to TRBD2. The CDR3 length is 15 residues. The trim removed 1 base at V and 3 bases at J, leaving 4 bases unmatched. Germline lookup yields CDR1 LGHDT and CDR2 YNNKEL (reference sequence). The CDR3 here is CASSQGAGGGYEQYF. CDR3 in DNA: TGTGCCAGCAGCCAAGGAGCGGGAGGAGGCTACGAGCAGTACTTC.

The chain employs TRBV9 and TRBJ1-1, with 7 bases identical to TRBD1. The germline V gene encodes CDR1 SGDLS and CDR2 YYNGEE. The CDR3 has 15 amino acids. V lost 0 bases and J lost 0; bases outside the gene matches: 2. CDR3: CASSVGDRLNTEAFF. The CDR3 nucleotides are TGTGCCAGCAGCGTAGGGGACAGATTGAACACTGAAGCTTTCTTT. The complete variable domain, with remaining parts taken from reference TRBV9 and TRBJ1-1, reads DSGVTQTPKHLITATGQRVTLRCSPRSGDLSVYWYQQSLDQGLQFLIQYYNGEERAKGNILERFSAQQFPDLHSELNLSSLELGDSALYFCASSVGDRLNTEAFFGQGTRLTVV.

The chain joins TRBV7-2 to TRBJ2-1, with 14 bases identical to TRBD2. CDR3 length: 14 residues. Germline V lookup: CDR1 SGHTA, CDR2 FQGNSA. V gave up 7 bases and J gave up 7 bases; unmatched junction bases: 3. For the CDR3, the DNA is TGTGCCAGCACCGGGACTAGCGGGAGAAATGAGCAGTTCTTC. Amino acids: CASTGTSGRNEQFF. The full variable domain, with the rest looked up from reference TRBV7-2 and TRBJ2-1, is GAGVSQSPSNKVTEKGKDVELRCDPISGHTALYWYRQSLGQGLEFLIYFQGNSAPDKSGLPSDRFSAERTGGSVSTLTIQRTQQEDSAVYLCASTGTSGRNEQFFGPGTRLTVL.